The entry that follows covers one T cell receptor (beta chain) sequence. An end of the junction does not agree with germline; a read error may underlie this. This entry is derived from a study of cytomegalovirus exposure and HLA in healthy donors. Study information: Out of around 360 genotyped donors, about 80% belonged to the Caucasian-associated ancestry cluster.

Germline V gives CDR1 SGHDN, CDR2 FVKESK. The CDR3 length is 16 residues. Amplification used 60 Vbeta primers and 13 Jbeta primers. Clones were read by immunoSEQ multiplex PCR, and TCRdb kept only the in-frame ones, dropping some. There are around 150,000 clones in the sample; almost 80% occur only once, and about 1.8% lies in the top ten. Sequenced input: PBMCs. This sequence originates from a woman in her twenties or thirties in good health and CMV-seronegative. The chain recombines TRBV14 with TRBJ2-4; possible D gene TRBD1, 6 bases. DNA for the CDR3: TGTGCCAGCAGCCTCGCCGGGACACCCACCAAAAGCATTCAGTACTTC. This gives the protein CASSLAGTPTKSIQYF.